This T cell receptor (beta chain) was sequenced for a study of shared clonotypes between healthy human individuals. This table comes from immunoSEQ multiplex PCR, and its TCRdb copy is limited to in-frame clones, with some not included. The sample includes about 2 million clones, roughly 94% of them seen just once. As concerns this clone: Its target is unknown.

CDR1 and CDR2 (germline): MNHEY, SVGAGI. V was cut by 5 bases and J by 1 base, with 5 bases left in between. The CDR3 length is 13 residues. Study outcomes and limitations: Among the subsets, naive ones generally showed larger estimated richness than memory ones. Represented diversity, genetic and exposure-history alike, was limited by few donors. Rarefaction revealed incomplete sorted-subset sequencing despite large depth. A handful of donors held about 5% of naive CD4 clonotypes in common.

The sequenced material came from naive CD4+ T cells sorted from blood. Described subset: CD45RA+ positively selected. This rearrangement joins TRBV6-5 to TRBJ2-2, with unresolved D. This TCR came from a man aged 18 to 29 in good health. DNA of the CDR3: TGTGCCAGCAGTAGGTGGAACACCGGGGAGCTGTTTTTT. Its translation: CASSRWNTGELFF.